This entry lists 18 T cell receptor beta chains sequenced from one sample in a study of T cell responses to AZD1222 COVID-19 vaccine. Profiling relied on immunoSEQ multiplex PCR, and the TCRdb table lists in-frame clones only, not all of them. Of roughly 66,000 clones listed, about four fifths were seen once; the top ten hold under 7%. The sample here was peripheral blood, taken on day 0 of AZD1222 vaccination. These receptor sequences come from an adult in good health.

This clone has only one observation. The chain employs TRBV2 and TRBJ1-4; 7 nucleotides match TRBD1. Germline CDR1 is SNHLY and CDR2 is FYNNEI. The CDR3 is made up of 14 amino acids. V shed 8 bases, J shed 4 bases, and the junction held 7 bases outside the gene matches. CDR3 sequence: CASHRQGVNEKLFF. The CDR3 DNA is TGTGCCAGCCACAGACAGGGAGTTAATGAAAAACTGTTTTTT.

This clone has just one count. The chain carries TRBV7-2 and TRBJ1-6; D perhaps matches TRBD1 (5 bases). The germline V and J ends were trimmed by 3 bases and 7 bases, with 7 bases remaining between them. The CDR3 has 13 amino acids. The germline gives CDR1 SGHTA, CDR2 FQGNSA. Here the CDR3 DNA reads TGTGCCAGCAGCTTCTCAGGGAATTCACCCCTCCACTTT. This gives the protein CASSFSGNSPLHF.

In the case of this clone: At one of its ends the junction is not consistent with the germline gene, which may arise from a read error. This sequence joins TRBV4-3 and TRBJ1-1; weak D call: TRBD1 (6 bases). The CDR3 has 14 residues. Germline V gives CDR1 LGHNA, CDR2 YSLEER. The DNA for the CDR3 is TGCGCCAGCAGCCAAGCCTTGGGGGGGCCCCATGTTCTCTTT. Translated: CASSQALGGPHVLF.

The chain links TRBV6-5 to TRBJ2-2; a possible D gene is TRBD1 (6 bases). Per the germline V gene, CDR1 is MNHEY and CDR2 is SVGAGI. The length of the CDR3 is 14 residues. V lost 5 bases and J 4 bases, leaving 11 bases between the germline ends. The CDR3 region is CASSRGQFTGELFF. The CDR3 coding sequence is TGTGCCAGCAGTCGCGGACAGTTCACCGGGGAGCTGTTTTTT.

This clone was detected once. CDR3 region: CASRRVGGLYGYTF. In nucleotides, the CDR3 is TGTGCCAGTAGGCGCGTGGGGGGGCTCTATGGCTACACCTTC. This chain links TRBV19 with TRBJ1-2; weak D call: TRBD1 (6 bases). Germline V lookup: CDR1 LNHDA, CDR2 SQIVND (reference sequence). Trimming shortened V by 6 bases and J by 4 bases, and 15 bases separated the two germline ends. The CDR3 runs 14 residues.

The rearrangement uses TRBV4-1 and TRBJ1-5, with 11 nucleotides matching TRBD1. Germline values: CDR1 MGHRA, CDR2 YSYEKL. The ends lost 0 bases at V and 7 bases at J; junction bases unmatched: 5. The CDR3 loop spans 16 amino acids. DNA for the CDR3: TGCGCCAGCAGCCAAGAGCGGACAGGGGGCATACAGCCCCAGCATTTT. It specifies CASSQERTGGIQPQHF.

This rearrangement joins TRBV20-1 to TRBJ1-2; a possible D gene is TRBD1 (6 bases). Trimming shortened V by 3 bases and J by 4 bases, and 9 bases separated the two germline ends. The CDR3 totals 12 residues. Germline V gene lookup returns CDR1 DFQATT and CDR2 SNEGSKA (reference sequence). CDR3 in amino acids: CSASKGGYGYTF. CDR3 sequence (DNA): TGCAGTGCTAGTAAGGGGGGCTATGGCTACACCTTC.

The chain employs TRBV6-5 and TRBJ1-2; the match to TRBD1 covers 9 bases. The CDR3 totals 14 residues. CDR1 is MNHEY, CDR2 SVGAGI, per germline. Trimming removed 6 bases from V and 8 bases from J; junction bases left unmatched: 10. The CDR3 is CASSPTGTGRGYTF. The CDR3, as DNA: TGTGCCAGCAGCCCAACCGGGACAGGGAGGGGCTACACCTTC.

This clone was observed a single time. The rearrangement joins TRBV24-1 to TRBJ1-2; tentative D call: TRBD1 (6 bases). This CDR3 has 15 amino acids. Deletions cut 0 bases from V and 0 bases from J, with 7 bases between. Germline V gene lookup returns CDR1 KGHDR and CDR2 SFDVKD. The CDR3, as DNA: TGTGCCACCAGTGATTTGGACAGGACTAACTATGGCTACACCTTC. It yields the protein CATSDLDRTNYGYTF.

This rearrangement joins TRBV27 to TRBJ2-1; tentatively, D is TRBD1 (5 bases). V lost 7 bases and J 4 bases, leaving 8 bases between the germline ends. Germline CDR1 MNHEY, CDR2 SMNVEV (reference sequence). The CDR3 is 12 residues long. CDR3: CASMAGYNEQFF. DNA of the CDR3: TGTGCCAGCATGGCAGGGTACAATGAGCAGTTCTTC.

The chain joins TRBV29-1 to TRBJ2-7; D gene uncertain. Germline V gives CDR1 SQVTM, CDR2 ANQGSEA. Trimming took 7 bases from V and 2 from J, leaving 12 bases between them. The CDR3 has 12 residues. CDR3: CSANIRAYEQYF. The CDR3 DNA sequence: TGCAGCGCTAATATTCGGGCCTACGAGCAGTACTTC.

The chain uses TRBV12-3 or TRBV12-4 and TRBJ1-1; no firm D call. This CDR3 has 13 residues. Trimming took off 6 bases at V and 7 bases at J, with 15 bases between the two ends. Written as DNA, the CDR3 is TGTGCCAGCAGCCCCGCCCGGACGGATGAAGCTTTCTTT. It codes for CASSPARTDEAFF.

The rearrangement joins TRBV29-1 to TRBJ2-7; the match to TRBD1 covers 10 bases. The J segment lost 5 bases and the V segment lost 6 bases, leaving 7 bases of the junction unmatched. This CDR3 contains 13 residues. Germline CDR1 is SQVTM and CDR2 is ANQGSEA. This CDR3 is CSVTGTGVHEQYF. The CDR3 region has the DNA TGCAGCGTCACCGGGACAGGGGTCCACGAGCAGTACTTC.

The gene calls are TRBV5-4 and TRBJ2-1, with D uncertain. V lost 0 bases, J lost 5 bases, and 9 bases lay in between. This CDR3 comprises 14 residues. CDR1 is SGHNT, CDR2 YYREEE, per germline (reference sequence). The CDR3 DNA reads as TGTGCCAGCAGCTTGGGTGGCTACAACAATGAGCAGTTCTTC. Translating gives CASSLGGYNNEQFF.

J is TRBJ1-2 and V is TRBV2; 10 bases agree with TRBD1. In germline, CDR1 is SNHLY, CDR2 FYNNEI. The V gene end was trimmed by 5 bases and the J gene end by 3 bases; junction bases not matched to a gene: 3. This CDR3 has 14 amino acids. The CDR3 sequence is CASSYGTGDYGYTF. In nucleotides, the CDR3 is TGTGCCAGCAGTTATGGGACAGGGGACTATGGCTACACCTTC.

This clone was seen a single time. CDR3 protein: CASRPGQASSYNEQFF. The CDR3 DNA follows: TGTGCCAGCAGACCGGGACAGGCCAGCTCCTACAATGAGCAGTTCTTC. This chain links TRBV7-9 with TRBJ2-1; 8 bases agree with TRBD1. The CDR3 totals 16 residues. Germline values: CDR1 SEHNR, CDR2 FQNEAQ (reference sequence). V was clipped by 6 bases and J by 0 bases; unmatched bases: 7.

This clone came up once. The chain is built from TRBV3-1 (or the pseudogene TRBV3-2) and TRBJ1-1; D gene ambiguous. V lost 4 bases, J lost 6 bases, and 15 bases lay in between. CDR1 is LGHDT and CDR2 is YNNKEL in the germline V gene (reference sequence). The CDR3 has 14 amino acids. The DNA for the CDR3 is TGTGCCAGCAGCCTATTGGAAGCTCCGGCTGAAGCTTTCTTT. Its translation is CASSLLEAPAEAFF.

J is TRBJ2-5 and V is TRBV5-1; 9 bases match TRBD1. The V gene's germline CDR1 is SGHRS and CDR2 YFSETQ. The trim removed 0 bases at V and 5 bases at J, leaving 8 bases unmatched. The CDR3 covers 16 residues. CDR3 sequence reads: CASSLEGQGGAETQYF. The CDR3, as DNA: TGCGCCAGCAGCTTGGAGGGACAGGGAGGTGCGGAGACCCAGTACTTC.